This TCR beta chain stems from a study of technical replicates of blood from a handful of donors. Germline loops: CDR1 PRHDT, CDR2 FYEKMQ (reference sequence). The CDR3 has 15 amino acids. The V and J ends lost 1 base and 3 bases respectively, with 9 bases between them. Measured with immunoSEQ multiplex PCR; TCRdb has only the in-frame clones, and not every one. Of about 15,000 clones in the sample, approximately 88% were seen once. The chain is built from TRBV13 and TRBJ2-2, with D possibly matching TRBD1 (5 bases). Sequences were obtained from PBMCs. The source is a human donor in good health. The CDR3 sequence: CASSLVRVDTGELFF. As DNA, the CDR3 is TGTGCCAGCAGCTTAGTCAGGGTCGACACCGGGGAGCTGTTTTTT.